This is a list of T cell receptor beta chains from one sample in a study of T cells in Graves' hyperthyroidism and ophthalmopathy. From the multiplex PCR reads, TCRdb called clonotypes with MiXCR, one entry per CDR3 protein. The table lists about 400,000 distinct CDR3 sequences, approximately 15% of them singletons. Sequencing was carried out using blood. These receptors all stem from a woman aged 25 to 39 with Graves' hyperthyroidism. Each CDR3 is given with its conserved first and last residue. A D gene is named only where the DNA matches it firmly. Clone size is stated in some rows and not others, as once, few, many or a class when expanded.

clone_size	v_call	j_call	d_call	cdr3_nt	cdr3_aa
many	TRBV7-9	TRBJ1-1	NA	TGTGCCAGCAGCTTAGGATTTGGCAGGAACACTGAAGCTTTCTTT	CASSLGFGRNTEAFF
many	TRBV28	TRBJ2-1	TRBD2	TGTGCCAGCAGTTTACTAGCGGCCTACAATGAGCAGTTCTTC	CASSLLAAYNEQFF
NA	TRBV5-5	TRBJ1-2	TRBD1	TGTGCCAGCAGCTGGGGGACAGGGGGCTATGGCTACACCTTC	CASSWGTGGYGYTF
few	TRBV28	TRBJ1-2	NA	TGTGCCAGCAGTTGGCAGGGATATGGCTACACCTTC	CASSWQGYGYTF
few	TRBV9	TRBJ2-7	TRBD2	TGTGCCAGCAGCGTAGGAGGGCGGGAGAACGGGGAGCAGTACTTC	CASSVGGRENGEQYF
few	TRBV6-1	TRBJ2-3	TRBD2	TGTGCCAGCAAAAACTTCCCTTTAGCGGGAGTCACAGATACGCAGTATTTT	CASKNFPLAGVTDTQYF
NA	TRBV7-8	TRBJ2-7	NA	TGTGCCAGCAGCCCCTGGGGCGAGCAGTACTTC	CASSPWGEQYF
many	TRBV19	TRBJ1-1	NA	TGTGCCAGTAGTATGACAGTGATGAACACTGAAGCTTTCTTT	CASSMTVMNTEAFF
few	TRBV29-1	TRBJ2-1	NA	TGCAGTTACTTAACTGGACTCAGCCGGGGTGAGCAGTTCTTC	CSYLTGLSRGEQFF
many	TRBV24-1	TRBJ2-7	TRBD2	TGTGCCACCAGTGGGGGGGGGAGCTCCTACGAGCAGTACTTC	CATSGGGSSYEQYF
NA	TRBV4-1	TRBJ2-1	NA	TGCGCCAGCAGCCAAGTGGACAGCCTCTCCTACAATGAGCAGTTCTTC	CASSQVDSLSYNEQFF
few	TRBV20-1	TRBJ2-7	TRBD2	TGCAGTGCTAGAGATGCGGGAGGCCCGGGGGAGCAGTACTTC	CSARDAGGPGEQYF
many	TRBV10-3	TRBJ2-7	NA	TGTGCCACCAACCAAACCTCAGGGTTTCGGACCTACGAGCAGTACTTC	CATNQTSGFRTYEQYF
NA	TRBV20-1	TRBJ2-2	NA	TGCAGTGCTAGTGGAAACACCGGGGAGCCGTTTTTT	CSASGNTGEPFF
NA	TRBV5-1	TRBJ2-3	NA	TGCGCCAGCAGCCTCCAGTCAGATACGCAGTATTTT	CASSLQSDTQYF
NA	TRBV27	TRBJ2-2	NA	TGTGCCAGCAGACGAATCGTGGGTAGACTAAACACCGGGGAGCTGTTTTTT	CASRRIVGRLNTGELFF
many	TRBV5-1	TRBJ2-7	TRBD2	TGCGCCAGCAGCTTGGAAAGCGGGAGGGCCACAGCCGAGCAGTACTTC	CASSLESGRATAEQYF
NA	TRBV2	TRBJ2-3	NA	TGTGCCAGCAGTGCGGCGCGGACCTCTAGCACAGATACGCAGTATTTT	CASSAARTSSTDTQYF
many	TRBV27	TRBJ2-3	TRBD2	TGTGCCAGCAGTTTATCGAGGGCGGGAGGGCCAGATACGCAGTATTTT	CASSLSRAGGPDTQYF
few	TRBV12-3/TRBV12-4	TRBJ2-1	TRBD2	TGTGCCAGCAGTCCCCCGGGACTAGCGGGAGTGGGGGCCTACAATGAGCAGTTCTTC	CASSPPGLAGVGAYNEQFF
many	TRBV11-2	TRBJ2-3	TRBD2	TGTGCCAGCAGCTTACGGGCGGGAGGAACAGATACGCAGTATTTT	CASSLRAGGTDTQYF
many	TRBV20-1	TRBJ1-1	TRBD1	TGCAGTGCGTATGACAGGGTCGGGACTGAAGCTTTCTTT	CSAYDRVGTEAFF
many	TRBV20-1	TRBJ2-3	NA	TGCAGTGCTAGTCCCACAGGGCACACAGATACGCAGTATTTT	CSASPTGHTDTQYF
many	TRBV11-2	TRBJ2-5	NA	TGTGCCAGCAGCTTATGGCAGGGGCAAGAGACCCAGTACTTC	CASSLWQGQETQYF
NA	TRBV14	TRBJ2-1	TRBD1	TGTGCCAGCCGGACAGGGGATAGCAATGAGCAGTTCTTC	CASRTGDSNEQFF
few	TRBV2	TRBJ2-4	TRBD1	TGTGCCAGCAGATCGGGACAGGGGGCGGGAAACATTCAGTACTTC	CASRSGQGAGNIQYF
few	TRBV7-2	TRBJ2-3	TRBD1	TGTGCCAGCAGCTTAGTACAGGGGGCAAATACGCAGTATTTT	CASSLVQGANTQYF
few	TRBV5-1	TRBJ2-7	NA	TGCGCCAGCAGCTTGGGTACAGACGAACTATACGAGCAGTACTTC	CASSLGTDELYEQYF
few	TRBV20-1	TRBJ2-1	TRBD2	TGCAGTGCGATGGGACTAGCGGGAGCCAATGAGCAGTTCTTC	CSAMGLAGANEQFF
once	TRBV5-4	TRBJ2-7	TRBD2	TGTGCCAGCAGCTTGGCCGGACTAGCGGGGGACTACGAGCAGTACTTC	CASSLAGLAGDYEQYF
few	TRBV24-1	TRBJ2-3	NA	TGTGCCACCGCAGGGGTGACAGATACGCAGTATTTT	CATAGVTDTQYF
many	TRBV9	TRBJ1-3	NA	TGTGCCAGCAGCGTGGGGCAGGCGAGTGGAAACACCATATATTTT	CASSVGQASGNTIYF
many	TRBV20-1	TRBJ2-6	TRBD2	TGCAGTGCTGAGTGGGGAGGGTTCGGGGCCAACGTCCTGACTTTC	CSAEWGGFGANVLTF
NA	TRBV9	TRBJ2-3	TRBD1	TGTGCCAGCAGCTCGGGACAGGGGGCAATAGATACGCAGTATTTT	CASSSGQGAIDTQYF
few	TRBV29-1	TRBJ2-1	NA	TGCAGCGTTGAGGGACCTAATGGGCAGTTCTTC	CSVEGPNGQFF
few	TRBV7-3	TRBJ2-1	TRBD1	TGTGCCAGCAGTAGGGACAGGGGTCAGGATGAGCAGTTCTTC	CASSRDRGQDEQFF
many	TRBV27	TRBJ2-3	NA	TGTGCCAGCAGCTATTTGTCGTCGAGCCTCGATACGCAGTATTTT	CASSYLSSSLDTQYF
NA	TRBV5-1	TRBJ2-3	NA	TGCGCCAGCAAAAAAGGGGCCGGGGTAGATACGCAGTATTTT	CASKKGAGVDTQYF
many	TRBV6-1	TRBJ2-1	NA	TGTGCCAGCAGATGGACCCCGGACTCCTCCTACAATGAGCAGTTCTTC	CASRWTPDSSYNEQFF
few	TRBV6-1	TRBJ1-6	NA	TGTGCCAGCAGTACGACGAATAATTCACCCCTCCACTTT	CASSTTNNSPLHF
NA	TRBV20-1	TRBJ1-1	NA	TGCAGTGCCCCAGGACACCGTGAAGCTTTCTTT	CSAPGHREAFF
once	TRBV5-1	TRBJ2-2	NA	TGCGCCAGCCGACCGTCGAACACCGGGGAGCTGTTTTTT	CASRPSNTGELFF
many	TRBV20-1	TRBJ2-7	NA	TGCAGTGCTAGAGATAGGGGCGACTACGAGCAGTACTTC	CSARDRGDYEQYF